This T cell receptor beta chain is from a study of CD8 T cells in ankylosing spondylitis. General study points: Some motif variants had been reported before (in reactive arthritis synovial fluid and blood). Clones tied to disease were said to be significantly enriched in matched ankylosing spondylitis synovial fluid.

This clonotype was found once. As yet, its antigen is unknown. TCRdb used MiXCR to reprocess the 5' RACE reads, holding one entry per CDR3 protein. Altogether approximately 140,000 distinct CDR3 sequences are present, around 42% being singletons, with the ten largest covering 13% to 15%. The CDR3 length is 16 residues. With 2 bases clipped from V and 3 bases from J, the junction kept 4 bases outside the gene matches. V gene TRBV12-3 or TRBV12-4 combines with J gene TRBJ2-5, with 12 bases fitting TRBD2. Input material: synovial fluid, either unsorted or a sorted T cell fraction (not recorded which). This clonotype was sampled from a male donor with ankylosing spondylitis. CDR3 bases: TGTGCCAGCAGTTTATCTAGCGGGGGGGAAAAAGAGACCCAGTACTTC. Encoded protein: CASSLSSGGEKETQYF.